Listed below are T cell receptor beta chains from one sample, sequenced in a study of T cells in Graves' hyperthyroidism and ophthalmopathy. TCRdb processed the multiplex PCR reads anew with MiXCR; each CDR3 protein has one entry. The sample has 300,000 or so distinct CDR3 sequences, around a sixth seen once. The sequencing sample was made of blood. The receptors derive from a man aged 25-45 years with Graves' hyperthyroidism. Both conserved end residues are part of each CDR3. The D gene is left open where the match is weak. Clone size is given for some rows only: seen once, a few or many times, or a class if the clone is expanded.

v_gene,abundance,j_gene,d_gene,len,CDR3nt,CDR3aa
TRBV19,.,TRBJ2-4,TRBD1,16,TGTGCCAGTAGCCTAAACGGACAGGGAGCCAAAAACATTCAGTACTTC,CASSLNGQGAKNIQYF
TRBV11-2,many,TRBJ2-7,.,14,TGTGCCAGCAGCCTAATTGGGATGTACTACGAGCAGTACTTC,CASSLIGMYYEQYF
TRBV9,many,TRBJ2-1,TRBD2,16,TGTGCCAGCAGCGTAGTGGGCGGGAGTAGCCACAATGAGCAGTTCTTC,CASSVVGGSSHNEQFF
TRBV4-1,.,TRBJ2-2,.,16,TGCGCCAGCAGCCAACTGACAGTGGTTAACACCGGGGAGCTGTTTTTT,CASSQLTVVNTGELFF
TRBV11-2,.,TRBJ2-1,.,13,TGTGCCAGCAGCTTTCAACGAGAGGGTGAGCAGTTCTTC,CASSFQREGEQFF
TRBV13,.,TRBJ2-4,.,15,TGTGCCAGCAGCTTAAGGGAAGTAGCCAAAAACATTCAGTACTTC,CASSLREVAKNIQYF
TRBV7-2,many,TRBJ2-5,.,11,TGTGCCAGCCTCCGTGGATCCTGTGAGTACTTC,CASLRGSCEYF
TRBV7-2,many,TRBJ2-4,.,14,TGTGCCAGCAGCCCTAGACCCAGTCTTTACATTCAGTACTTC,CASSPRPSLYIQYF
TRBV5-1,many,TRBJ2-1,TRBD2,16,TGCGCCAGCAGCTTGGGTTGGACTAGCAGCGGAAATGAGCAGTTCTTC,CASSLGWTSSGNEQFF
TRBV15,.,TRBJ1-2,.,13,TGTGCCACCAGCAGAGATGGGGTGGATGGCTACACCTTC,CATSRDGVDGYTF
TRBV5-1,few,TRBJ2-5,.,15,TGCGCCAGCAGCCTGAATGGGAGGAAGGAAGAGACCCAGTACTTC,CASSLNGRKEETQYF
TRBV18,few,TRBJ2-6,.,16,TGTGCCAGCTCATCCCAGGGGCGCTCTGGGACCAACGTCCTGACTTTC,CASSSQGRSGTNVLTF
TRBV5-1,many,TRBJ2-7,.,15,TGCGCCAGCAGTTCCGGGTCAAACTACCTCTACGAGCAGTACTTC,CASSSGSNYLYEQYF
TRBV2,many,TRBJ2-3,TRBD1,14,TGTGCCAGCCGTGAGGGACAGCGCACAGATACGCAGTATTTT,CASREGQRTDTQYF
TRBV12-5,.,TRBJ2-2,.,18,TGTGCTAGTGGTTTGGAGATACTACACGAAACCAGCACCGGGGAGCTGTTTTTT,CASGLEILHETSTGELFF
TRBV12-3/TRBV12-4,many,TRBJ2-2,.,16,TGTGCCAGCAGTGATACAGGGAAAGGAAACACCGGGGAGCTGTTTTTT,CASSDTGKGNTGELFF
TRBV11-2,few,TRBJ1-3,.,14,TGTGCCAGCGCCAAGTCCGGGTTTGGAAACACCATATATTTT,CASAKSGFGNTIYF
TRBV2,many,TRBJ2-5,.,14,TGTGCCAGCAGTTCCGACTCGTTCCAAGAGACCCAGTACTTC,CASSSDSFQETQYF
TRBV29-1,many,TRBJ1-2,TRBD1,13,TGCAGCATATCAGGGGGCGCCAGCTATGGCTACACCTTC,CSISGGASYGYTF
TRBV5-5,.,TRBJ2-1,.,16,TGTGCCAGCAGCCTTCCGGACGTATACTCCTACAATGAGCAGTTCTTC,CASSLPDVYSYNEQFF
TRBV19,.,TRBJ1-5,.,14,TGTGCCAGTAGTATTTGGACAGGCAATCAGCCCCAGCATTTT,CASSIWTGNQPQHF
TRBV30,few,TRBJ2-5,.,15,TGTGCCTGGAGTCAAGCCCAGGGGGGTTTAGAGACCCAGTACTTC,CAWSQAQGGLETQYF
TRBV7-2,few,TRBJ1-2,.,13,TGTGCCAGCAGCTTGGACCTACGTTATGGCTACACCTTC,CASSLDLRYGYTF
TRBV7-2,.,TRBJ1-5,TRBD1,14,TGTGCCAGCAGCTCCAGGGGGCGCAGTCAGCCCCAGCATTTT,CASSSRGRSQPQHF
TRBV5-5,.,TRBJ2-1,.,15,TGTGCCAGCAGCTTGGTGGGTGGCAGGGGTCATGAGCAGTTCTTC,CASSLVGGRGHEQFF
TRBV9,few,TRBJ2-7,.,19,TGTGCCAGCAGCGTAGTGCACAGCGGTTCCTTTATTTATAACTACGAGCAGTACTTC,CASSVVHSGSFIYNYEQYF
TRBV7-9,few,TRBJ2-7,.,13,TGTGCCAGCAGCTACGGGAATGTGCACGAGCAGTACTTC,CASSYGNVHEQYF
TRBV6-2/TRBV6-3,few,TRBJ2-1,.,14,TGTGCCAGCAGTACCCCGAGGAGGTACAGTGAGCAGTTCTTC,CASSTPRRYSEQFF
TRBV24-1,many,TRBJ2-1,.,18,TGTGCCACCAGTGATGACAGACCTCCACTTAGCTCCTACAATGAGCAGTTCTTC,CATSDDRPPLSSYNEQFF
TRBV2,.,TRBJ2-5,.,14,TGTGCCAGCAGTTTAACAGCTCTCCAAGAGACCCAGTACTTC,CASSLTALQETQYF
TRBV5-6,many,TRBJ2-5,TRBD1,14,TGTGCCAGCAGCTTCTGGGACAGTGAAGAGACCCAGTACTTC,CASSFWDSEETQYF
TRBV11-2,many,TRBJ2-7,TRBD2,16,TGTGCCAGCAGTCTGGATAGGACTAGTCGACCCTACGAGCAGTACTTC,CASSLDRTSRPYEQYF
TRBV28,many,TRBJ2-1,TRBD2,16,TGTGCCAGCAGTTTGCAAACGGGGAGCGGGAGGGGGGAGCAGTTCTTC,CASSLQTGSGRGEQFF